The rows below give T cell receptor beta chains drawn from one sample of a study of beta chain features in type 1 diabetes. Assay: immunoSEQ multiplex PCR; the TCRdb copy retains only in-frame clones and omits some. In the table there are about 53,000 clones, 55% to 75% of which are singletons. Material: stem cell memory CD4+ T cells from blood. These receptors all stem from a woman aged 25 to 39 with type 1 diabetes. CDR3s include the opening cysteine and the closing phenylalanine or tryptophan. D genes are given only for firm matches. Where a row states a size, it is once, few, many or the class of an expanded clone; other rows omit it.

abundance	v_gene	d_gene	j_gene	CDR3nt	CDR3aa
NA	TRBV30	TRBD1	TRBJ1-1	TGTGCCTGGAGTGTACTGGGAGTCTCAGGGGGAGCTTTCTTT	CAWSVLGVSGGAFF
once	TRBV19	NA	TRBJ2-1	TGTGCCAGTGGTTCGGCGGACTGGAGGGTCGATGAGCAGTTCTTC	CASGSADWRVDEQFF
NA	TRBV30	TRBD2	TRBJ2-7	TGTGCCTGGGGGACTAGTTACGAGCAGTACTTC	CAWGTSYEQYF
NA	TRBV11-3	TRBD1	TRBJ2-1	TGTGCCAGCAGCCACCGACAGGGGTGGAATGAGCAGTTCTTC	CASSHRQGWNEQFF
few	TRBV5-4	TRBD1	TRBJ2-7	TGTGCCAGCAGCCCCGACAGGGCCTACGAGCAGTACTTC	CASSPDRAYEQYF
NA	TRBV4-1	TRBD2	TRBJ2-5	TGCGCCAGCAGCCAAGATCTCGCGGGAGGGCGGAAGACCCAGTACTTC	CASSQDLAGGRKTQYF
few	TRBV4-1	TRBD2	TRBJ2-1	TGCGCCAGCAGCCCCCCAGCTAGCGGGAGGGCCGGGGAGCAGTTCTTC	CASSPPASGRAGEQFF
NA	TRBV2	TRBD1	TRBJ1-1	TGTGCCAGCAGGGGACAGGGGAACACTGAAGCTTTCTTT	CASRGQGNTEAFF
few	TRBV7-9	NA	TRBJ2-1	TGTGCCAGCAGCTTAGGCTTGGTAGAATTTCCACATGAGCAGTTCTTC	CASSLGLVEFPHEQFF
few	TRBV30	TRBD2	TRBJ2-1	TGTGCCTGGACACGGGCGGGACTAGCTTCCGATGAGCAGTTCTTC	CAWTRAGLASDEQFF
few	TRBV4-1	NA	TRBJ2-7	TGCGCCAGCAGCCAGCTTGGACAAAATTACGAGCAGTACTTC	CASSQLGQNYEQYF
once	TRBV25-1	NA	TRBJ1-1	TGTGCCAGCAGATTTACAGAGAACACTGAAGCTTTCTTT	CASRFTENTEAFF
NA	TRBV18	NA	TRBJ2-5	TGTGCCAGCTCACCGGGCCCAGCTGTGAGGACCCAGTACTTC	CASSPGPAVRTQYF
few	TRBV5-1	TRBD2	TRBJ2-1	TGCGCCAGCAGCTCTCTAGCGGGAGCAATGGGGAAGTCCTACAATGAGCAGTTCTTC	CASSSLAGAMGKSYNEQFF
few	TRBV18	NA	TRBJ2-1	TGTGCCAGCTCGGAGACTCGCAAGAGGAATGAGCAGTTCTTC	CASSETRKRNEQFF
NA	TRBV7-3	NA	TRBJ2-5	TGTGCCAGCAGCTTCACCACCCAGGGGACCCAGTACTTC	CASSFTTQGTQYF
NA	TRBV6-5	NA	TRBJ2-7	TGTGCCAGCAGTTACTCTTTCGGGTCGTACGAGCAGTACTTC	CASSYSFGSYEQYF
NA	TRBV11-1	TRBD2	TRBJ2-1	TGTGCCAGCAGCCCTCTAGCGGTGGTCTACAATGAGCAGTTCTTC	CASSPLAVVYNEQFF
NA	TRBV28	TRBD2	TRBJ2-7	TGTGCCAGCAGCTTGGGCGGGAGTCGCTACGAGCAGTACTTC	CASSLGGSRYEQYF
NA	TRBV4-1	NA	TRBJ1-1	TGCGCCAGCACCCCCGTCGGGAGGGCGGGGAACACTGAAGCTTTCTTT	CASTPVGRAGNTEAFF
once	TRBV27	TRBD1	TRBJ1-1	TGTGCCAGCAGTTTCACTCAGGGGTGGTATCGCGACAGGGCTAACACTGAAGCTTTCTTT	CASSFTQGWYRDRANTEAFF
NA	TRBV2	TRBD1	TRBJ1-2	TGTGCCGGAAGGGACAGCAACTATGGCTACACCTTC	CAGRDSNYGYTF
NA	TRBV10-3	NA	TRBJ1-2	TGTGCCACCAAGCGACCGGGGGTCCCCTCGAACTATGGCTACACCTTC	CATKRPGVPSNYGYTF
once	TRBV28	TRBD2	TRBJ2-7	TGTGCCAGCACTGCGGGACTAGCGGGTATATCCTACGAGCAGTACTTC	CASTAGLAGISYEQYF
NA	TRBV7-2	TRBD2	TRBJ2-7	TGTGCCAGCAGCTTAGGGGGACTAGCGGGGCTCTACGAGCAGTACTTC	CASSLGGLAGLYEQYF
NA	TRBV19	TRBD2	TRBJ2-1	TGTGCCAGTAGTATCAGGCTAGCGGGCGTTTTAGTCCTCAATGAGCAGTTCTTC	CASSIRLAGVLVLNEQFF
NA	TRBV21-1	NA	TRBJ2-6	TGTGCCAGCAGGACAAGTTCAACCGAACTGAATTCTGGGGCCAACGTCCTGACTTTC	CASRTSSTELNSGANVLTF
NA	TRBV11-2	NA	TRBJ2-5	TGTGCCAGCAGCCGGGACTCTGGAGAGACCCAGTACTTC	CASSRDSGETQYF
NA	TRBV5-1	NA	TRBJ2-1	TGCGCCAGCAGCTTCGGGACTCCAAATGAGCAGTTCTTC	CASSFGTPNEQFF
NA	TRBV5-1	NA	TRBJ2-7	TGCGCCAGCAGCTTGGTCGGTGGCTACGAGCAGTACTTC	CASSLVGGYEQYF
NA	TRBV5-1	TRBD2	TRBJ2-7	TGCGCCAGCAGCGACGGGATTAGCGGGAGTTCAGAGGAGCAGTACTTC	CASSDGISGSSEEQYF
NA	TRBV7-9	TRBD1	TRBJ1-3	TGTGCCAGCAGCTTGGGGACAGGGAGGAATGTGAACACCATATATTTT	CASSLGTGRNVNTIYF
NA	TRBV29-1	NA	TRBJ2-5	TGCAGCGTTGTCCCGGGGAGTTCTAGGACCGGTGGGGAGACCCAGTACTTC	CSVVPGSSRTGGETQYF
NA	TRBV6-1	NA	TRBJ1-2	TGTGCCAGCAGTGATACATCAGGCTATGGCTACACCTTC	CASSDTSGYGYTF
NA	TRBV7-4	NA	TRBJ1-4	TGTGCCAGCAGCTTAGGGGCCACGGGGGAAGATGAAAAACTGTTTTTT	CASSLGATGEDEKLFF
NA	TRBV10-3	TRBD2	TRBJ2-1	TGTGCCATCAGTCTAGCGGGAGGGCGTAACAATGAGCAGTTCTTC	CAISLAGGRNNEQFF
NA	TRBV10-3	TRBD1	TRBJ1-4	TGTGCCATCAGTCCTTCAGGAACAGGGGGCGCGGGTGAAAAACTGTTTTTT	CAISPSGTGGAGEKLFF
NA	TRBV27	NA	TRBJ2-7	TGTGCCAGCAGTTTGAACAGGGAACCGTCCTACGAGCAGTACTTC	CASSLNREPSYEQYF
NA	TRBV9	TRBD2	TRBJ2-1	TGTGCCAGCAGCGTAAAACTAGCGGGAGGACGAAATGAGCAGTTCTTC	CASSVKLAGGRNEQFF
few	TRBV30	NA	TRBJ1-2	TGTGCCTGGAGGACTAGGAGGCGGTACTTTAACTATGGCTACACCTTC	CAWRTRRRYFNYGYTF
NA	TRBV11-3	NA	TRBJ2-3	TGTGCCAGCAGCTTAGCTGGAGGGAACACAGATACGCAGTATTTT	CASSLAGGNTDTQYF
NA	TRBV5-4	TRBD2	TRBJ2-5	TGTGCCAGCAGCTTCGATCGACTAGCGGCCCAAGAGACCCAGTACTTC	CASSFDRLAAQETQYF
few	TRBV7-3	NA	TRBJ2-1	TGTGCCAGCAGCTTAGCTGGTGTAGGGGGTGGATATGAGCAGTTCTTC	CASSLAGVGGGYEQFF
NA	TRBV5-6	TRBD1	TRBJ1-5	TGTGCCAGCAGCTCGCGACAGGGTTCCGTAGGCAATCAGCCCCAGCATTTT	CASSSRQGSVGNQPQHF
once	TRBV7-9	NA	TRBJ1-1	TGTGCCAGCAGCTTCCCCCCAGTGAACACTGAAGCTTTCTTT	CASSFPPVNTEAFF